The present entry profiles one TCR beta chain with its context. Its cognate antigen is unknown. RNA transcripts yielded amplified TCR beta CDR3 regions. During a first-round RT-PCR of the TCR CDR3, the HTBI primer set was used. MiXCR was run by TCRdb on the multiplex PCR reads, yielding one entry per CDR3 protein. The table has roughly 700,000 distinct CDR3 sequences, approximately 14% seen once. The study defined stable Graves' hyperthyroidism as no ophthalmopathy progression within 18 months. PBMCs were derived from around 10 ml fresh peripheral blood. These data belong to a study of T cells in Graves' hyperthyroidism and ophthalmopathy. The ends were cut back, 1 base at V and 8 bases at J, with 14 bases in the middle. CDR1 and CDR2 from the germline V gene are LGHNA and YSLEER. The CDR3 contains 15 residues. General observations from the study: Most thyroid clonotypes with frequency above 0.001 were detected in blood.

V gene TRBV4-3 combines with J gene TRBJ1-4, with D perhaps TRBD1 (6 bases). The sequenced material came from blood. The TCR sequence derives from a woman younger than 30 with Graves' hyperthyroidism. In DNA, the CDR3 is TGCGCCAGCAGCCAAGGAAGTTGGGACATCGAAAAACTGTTTTTT. Translating it yields CASSQGSWDIEKLFF.